A selection of T cell receptor beta chains follows, all from one sample in a study of T cells after yellow fever vaccination. In TCRdb, the 5' RACE reads were re-called with MiXCR into one record per CDR3 protein. The sample includes roughly 330,000 distinct CDR3 sequences, 4% of them seen just once. The sequencing used PBMCs, collected 5 days after the yellow fever booster vaccination. The receptor source for this set is a man between 18 and 29 years old who received the YFV17D yellow fever vaccine. Each CDR3 is given with its conserved first and last residue. D genes are given only for firm matches. Size is omitted from some rows. Given values are once, few, many or a class for expanded clones.

- - TRBJ2-3 TRBV5-4 CASSQETSTDTQYF TGTGCCAGCAGCCAGGAGACTAGCACAGATACGCAGTATTTT
few - TRBJ1-2 TRBV28 CASSGGRGGNYGYTF TGTGCCAGCAGCGGGGGGCGAGGGGGAAACTATGGCTACACCTTC
few - TRBJ1-5 TRBV6-2/TRBV6-3 CASSYPEVGPQHF TGTGCCAGCAGTTACCCCGAGGTGGGTCCCCAGCATTTT
few - TRBJ2-2 TRBV7-3 CASSPGKTGELFF TGTGCCAGCAGCCCTGGAAAGACCGGGGAGCTGTTTTTT
few TRBD1 TRBJ2-1 TRBV27 CASSSQGAFSNEQFF TGTGCCAGCAGTTCTCAGGGGGCGTTTTCCAATGAGCAGTTCTTC
many - TRBJ2-7 TRBV19 CASSTWLPGSSYEQYF TGTGCCAGTAGCACTTGGCTGCCAGGGAGCTCCTACGAGCAGTACTTC
many - TRBJ2-1 TRBV7-9 CASTRARGSYNEQFF TGTGCCAGCACCAGGGCCAGGGGCTCCTACAATGAGCAGTTCTTC
many - TRBJ1-5 TRBV7-2 CASSLGGGRGNQPQHF TGTGCCAGCAGCCTAGGCGGGGGAAGGGGGAATCAGCCCCAGCATTTT
- - TRBJ2-7 TRBV19 CASSPRMTYEQYF TGTGCCAGTAGTCCAAGGATGACCTACGAGCAGTACTTC
few - TRBJ2-5 TRBV4-1 CASSQVGSGETQYF TGCGCCAGCAGCCAAGTCGGATCCGGGGAGACCCAGTACTTC
- TRBD2 TRBJ2-3 TRBV20-1 CSAEAGMTTDTQYF TGCAGTGCTGAAGCGGGGATGACTACAGATACGCAGTATTTT
many - TRBJ2-1 TRBV7-2 CASSSGAFAYNEQFF TGTGCCAGCAGCTCGGGGGCATTCGCGTACAATGAGCAGTTCTTC
few TRBD1 TRBJ2-7 TRBV10-3 CATRTGNYEQYF TGTGCCACCCGGACAGGGAACTACGAGCAGTACTTC
many - TRBJ2-5 TRBV4-2 CASSQDGRTQYF TGTGCCAGCAGCCAAGATGGGAGGACCCAGTACTTC
- - TRBJ1-5 TRBV7-2 CASSSDWGFGAQHF TGTGCCAGCAGCTCCGACTGGGGGTTTGGGGCCCAGCATTTT
- - TRBJ2-3 TRBV5-6 CASSLEGRELSTDTQYF TGTGCCAGCAGCTTGGAAGGCCGGGAGTTGAGCACAGATACGCAGTATTTT
few - TRBJ1-2 TRBV6-2/TRBV6-3 CASSYVSGYTF TGTGCCAGCAGTTACGTTTCTGGCTACACCTTC
few - TRBJ2-5 TRBV18 CASSPSGLTSLQETQYF TGTGCCAGCTCACCATCAGGACTAACCTCCCTCCAAGAGACCCAGTACTTC
few - TRBJ1-2 TRBV7-9 CASSPLGQGLDYGYTF TGTGCCAGCAGCCCCCTCGGTCAGGGCCTAGACTATGGCTACACCTTC
- - TRBJ2-7 TRBV10-3 CAISELWSSYEQYF TGTGCCATCAGTGAATTGTGGAGTTCCTACGAGCAGTACTTC
- TRBD2 TRBJ2-1 TRBV10-3 CAISDIAGGSYNEQFF TGTGCCATCAGTGACATTGCGGGGGGATCCTACAATGAGCAGTTCTTC
- - TRBJ2-3 TRBV5-5 CASSAGATDTQYF TGTGCCAGCAGCGCGGGGGCTACAGATACGCAGTATTTT
- TRBD1 TRBJ2-3 TRBV4-2 CASSQEGGRDRTDTQYF TGTGCCAGCAGCCAAGAAGGGGGCCGTGACCGCACAGATACGCAGTATTTT
few TRBD2 TRBJ2-3 TRBV20-1 CSASVWAGGITDTQYF TGCAGTGCTAGTGTATGGGCGGGGGGAATCACAGATACGCAGTATTTT
many - TRBJ2-1 TRBV5-8 CASLFRRSYNEQFF TGTGCCAGCCTGTTTAGGCGCTCCTACAATGAGCAGTTCTTC
few - TRBJ1-3 TRBV12-3/TRBV12-4 CASRRLGATIYF TGTGCCAGCAGGCGCCTCGGGGCCACCATATATTTT
- TRBD1 TRBJ1-5 TRBV20-1 CSAGTEQPQHF TGCAGTGCAGGGACAGAGCAGCCCCAGCATTTT
few - TRBJ1-5 TRBV5-1 CASSLRPDQPQHF TGCGCCAGCAGCTTGCGGCCAGATCAGCCCCAGCATTTT
- TRBD1 TRBJ2-7 TRBV30 CAWSGIRDSILYEQYF TGTGCCTGGAGTGGGATACGGGACAGTATCCTGTACGAGCAGTACTTC
- TRBD1 TRBJ2-3 TRBV7-2 CASSLGDSSPRTGSTDTQYF TGTGCCAGCAGCTTAGGGGACAGTTCCCCACGAACGGGTAGCACAGATACGCAGTATTTT
few - TRBJ1-4 TRBV9 CASSVGAGSNEKLFF TGTGCCAGCAGCGTAGGGGCAGGATCTAATGAAAAACTGTTTTTT
- - TRBJ1-6 TRBV28 CASSFPGATGSPLHF TGTGCCAGCAGTTTCCCAGGGGCGACTGGTTCACCCCTCCACTTT
many - TRBJ2-4 TRBV9 CASSVSGYGGNIQYF TGTGCCAGCAGCGTATCAGGGTATGGGGGAAACATTCAGTACTTC
- - TRBJ1-4 TRBV5-7 CASSCSGAATNEKLFF TGTGCCAGCAGCTGCTCCGGGGCCGCAACTAATGAAAAACTGTTTTTT
few - TRBJ1-2 TRBV6-6 CASSLGSRYYTF TGTGCCAGCAGTTTGGGCAGCAGGTACTACACCTTC
few TRBD2 TRBJ2-5 TRBV11-1 CASSLTSTSLQETQYF TGTGCCAGCAGCTTAACCTCGACTAGCCTCCAAGAGACCCAGTACTTC
many - TRBJ2-3 TRBV7-9 CASSDSESGFRTDTQYF TGTGCCAGCAGCGATTCCGAGTCAGGGTTCCGCACAGATACGCAGTATTTT
- - TRBJ2-1 TRBV5-4 CAVAEGDGNEQFF TGTGCCGTAGCGGAAGGGGATGGCAATGAGCAGTTCTTC
- TRBD1 TRBJ2-1 TRBV7-2 CASSRQTGASYNEQFF TGTGCCAGCAGCCGCCAGACAGGGGCCTCCTACAATGAGCAGTTCTTC
many - TRBJ2-5 TRBV7-9 CASSLIRVLKETQYF TGTGCCAGCAGCTTAATTCGAGTACTAAAAGAGACCCAGTACTTC
- TRBD1 TRBJ2-5 TRBV3-1 CASSQLGGSQETQYF TGTGCCAGCAGCCAGCTAGGGGGCAGCCAAGAGACCCAGTACTTC
many TRBD2 TRBJ2-1 TRBV9 CASSGTSGEQGLDEQFF TGTGCCAGCAGCGGGACTAGCGGGGAACAAGGCCTTGATGAGCAGTTCTTC
many - TRBJ1-1 TRBV7-2 CASSLESFIRRGRGNTEAFF TGTGCCAGCAGCTTAGAGTCTTTTATAAGGCGGGGGCGCGGGAACACTGAAGCTTTCTTT
many - TRBJ1-2 TRBV7-3 CAREANYGYTF TGTGCCAGGGAGGCTAACTATGGCTACACCTTC
- - TRBJ2-2 TRBV7-6 CASSRDYTGELFF TGTGCCAGCAGCCGGGATTACACCGGGGAGCTGTTTTTT
many - TRBJ2-5 TRBV10-2 CASSDRALGETQYF TGCGCCAGCAGTGACAGGGCGCTGGGGGAGACCCAGTACTTC
many TRBD2 TRBJ2-3 TRBV7-2 CASTSSGGDTQYF TGTGCCAGCACCTCTAGCGGGGGGGATACGCAGTATTTT
many - TRBJ1-4 TRBV7-2 CASSLAGGLSLEKLFF TGTGCCAGCAGCTTAGCGGGGGGGCTGTCCCTTGAAAAACTGTTTTTT
- - TRBJ2-3 TRBV6-4 CASRAGPSTDTQYF TGTGCCAGCAGAGCCGGCCCGTCCACAGATACGCAGTATTTT